The 25 T cell receptor beta chains below all came from one sample that was sequenced in a study of shared T cell receptors in the human thymus. The repertoire was sequenced with immunoSEQ multiplex PCR; TCRdb's copy has only in-frame clones and lacks some. Of about 380,000 clones in the sample, approximately 95% were seen once. Material for sequencing was thymocytes. These TCRs come from a human donor.

The chain joins TRBV7-3 to TRBJ2-1; weak D call: TRBD2 (5 bases). Between the trimmed V and J ends, which lost 2 bases and 4 bases, there was a span of 21 bases. Germline assignment: CDR1 SGHTA and CDR2 FQGTGA. The CDR3 runs to 18 residues. CDR3 amino acids: CASSLSPRDVLGYNEQFF. CDR3 in DNA: TGTGCCAGCAGCTTATCGCCCCGGGATGTATTGGGTTACAATGAGCAGTTCTTC. The whole variable domain, remainder taken from reference TRBV7-3 and TRBJ2-1, is GAGVSQTPSNKVTEKGKYVELRCDPISGHTALYWYRQSLGQGPEFLIYFQGTGAADDSGLPNDRFFAVRPEGSVSTLKIQRTERGDSAVYLCASSLSPRDVLGYNEQFFGPGTRLTVL.

To note about this clone: An end of the junction differs from the germline gene, which may be a read error. The chain recombines TRBV7-7 with TRBJ1-5; TRBD1 matches at 8 bases. The CDR3 consists of 13 residues. Germline V lookup: CDR1 SSHAT, CDR2 FNYEAQ (reference sequence). The CDR3 spells CASSLGTGQPQHF. For the CDR3, the DNA is TGTGCTAGCAGCTTAGGGACAGGCCAGCCCCAGCATTTT.

This clone was recorded only once. V is TRBV4-1 and J is TRBJ2-7; 9 nucleotides match TRBD2. The CDR3 totals 14 residues. The germline gives CDR1 MGHRA, CDR2 YSYEKL. The V and J ends lost 6 bases and 3 bases, in that order; junction bases with no gene match: 6. The CDR3 DNA reads TGCGCCAGCAGACTGACTAGCGGAAACTACGAGCAGTACTTC. Residues: CASRLTSGNYEQYF.

The chain links TRBV5-6 to TRBJ1-4; 7 positions match TRBD1. The CDR3 spans 14 residues. J was trimmed by 8 bases and V by 0 bases; bases with no gene match: 4. CDR1 and CDR2 (germline): SGHDT, YYEEEE. CDR3 sequence reads: CASSLDRGREKLFF. CDR3 sequence (DNA): TGTGCCAGCAGCTTGGACAGGGGTAGGGAAAAACTGTTTTTT.

The rearrangement links TRBV4-3 to TRBJ2-7; 13 positions agree with TRBD2. With 6 bases clipped from V and 6 bases from J, the junction kept 8 bases outside the gene matches. CDR1 LGHNA and CDR2 YSLEER come from the germline V gene. CDR3 length: 15 amino acids. As DNA, the CDR3 is TGCGCCAGCAGATACGGACTAGCGGGAGACTCCGAGCAGTACTTC. Encoded protein: CASRYGLAGDSEQYF.

The chain links TRBV9 to TRBJ1-2; D is perhaps TRBD1 (6 bases). The CDR3 sequence is 13 residues long. Trimming took 9 bases from V and 1 from J, leaving 13 bases between them. Germline assignment: CDR1 SGDLS and CDR2 YYNGEE. The CDR3 protein is CATAGGFNYGYTF. CDR3 nucleotide sequence: TGTGCCACAGCCGGGGGCTTTAACTATGGCTACACCTTC.

The chain joins TRBV28 to TRBJ1-1; 8 nucleotides align to TRBD1. In germline, CDR1 is MDHEN, CDR2 SYDVKM. The CDR3 is 12 amino acids. Losses at the gene ends were 6 bases for V and 8 bases for J; bases not matched to a gene: 5. CDR3 sequence (DNA): TGTGCCAGCAGCCTTACAGGGGGGGAAGCTTTCTTT. The encoded protein is CASSLTGGEAFF.

The chain couples TRBV7-9 to TRBJ2-7; D remains unclear. V gave up 5 bases and J gave up 5 bases, with 19 bases separating them. Germline V gene data show CDR1 as SEHNR and CDR2 as FQNEAQ (reference sequence). There are 15 residues in the CDR3. The CDR3 is CASSPNLLTLHEQYF. The CDR3 DNA reads as TGTGCCAGCAGCCCAAATCTTCTTACTCTACACGAGCAGTACTTC.

The gene calls are TRBV28 and TRBJ1-2, with 9 bases identical to TRBD1. Germline-derived CDR1 and CDR2 are MDHEN and SYDVKM. V lost 5 bases to trimming and J lost 5 bases; unmatched junction nucleotides: 9. This CDR3 region has 15 residues. CDR3 nucleotides: TGTGCCAGCAGTCCAGGGACAGGGACGCTTTATGGCTACACCTTC. Amino acids: CASSPGTGTLYGYTF.

The V and J genes are TRBV11-2 and TRBJ2-7, with D tentatively TRBD2 (6 bases). In germline, CDR1 is SGHAT, CDR2 FQNNGV. The CDR3 extends over 17 amino acids. The V end was cut by 3 bases, the J end by 3 bases, with 21 bases between. CDR3 nucleotide sequence: TGTGCCAGCAGCTTTTGGATCGTGGCGGGAAGCTTCTACGAGCAGTACTTC. It yields the protein CASSFWIVAGSFYEQYF.

This clone appeared a single time. The V call is TRBV15, the J call TRBJ2-7; 15 bases agree with TRBD2. Unmatched junction bases numbered 9, after V lost 2 bases and J lost 1 base. The CDR3 contains 19 residues. Germline values: CDR1 LNHNV, CDR2 YYDKDF (reference sequence). CDR3: CATSRPKGLAGGISYEQYF. DNA for the CDR3: TGTGCCACCAGCAGACCGAAGGGACTAGCGGGAGGTATTTCCTACGAGCAGTACTTC.

The rearrangement uses TRBV7-8 and TRBJ1-1; possibly TRBD1 for D (5 bases). Germline V gene sequence: CDR1 SGHVS, CDR2 FQNEAQ. Between the trimmed V and J ends, which lost 0 bases and 1 base, there was a span of 12 bases. This CDR3 is built from 16 residues. The DNA for the CDR3 is TGTGCCAGCAGCTTAGCACGGACACGGGAGAACACTGAAGCTTTCTTT. Amino acid sequence: CASSLARTRENTEAFF.

This chain joins TRBV5-1 and TRBJ2-4, with 8 bases fitting TRBD1. The V segment lost 1 base and the J segment 0 bases; nucleotides outside the gene matches: 9. The length of the CDR3 is 18 residues. CDR1 is SGHRS and CDR2 is YFSETQ in the germline V gene. The CDR3, as DNA: TGCGCCAGCAGCTTGTCCCCGGACAGGGCACTAGCCAAAAACATTCAGTACTTC. Translated, it gives CASSLSPDRALAKNIQYF. The variable domain in full, completed from reference TRBV5-1 and TRBJ2-4, reads KAGVTQTPRYLIKTRGQQVTLSCSPISGHRSVSWYQQTPGQGLQFLFEYFSETQRNKGNFPGRFSGRQFSNSRSEMNVSTLELGDSALYLCASSLSPDRALAKNIQYFGAGTRLSVL.

The V and J genes are TRBV19 and TRBJ2-3, with 14 bases matching TRBD2. The germline V gene encodes CDR1 LNHDA and CDR2 SQIVND (reference sequence). Trimming at V came to 6 bases and at J to 6 bases, leaving 5 bases not matched to a gene. The CDR3 spans 15 residues. CDR3 sequence (DNA): TGTGCCAGTAGGCTGGGACTAGCGGGAGTGGATACGCAGTATTTT. Residues: CASRLGLAGVDTQYF. The complete variable domain, with remaining parts taken from reference TRBV19 and TRBJ2-3, reads DGGITQSPKYLFRKEGQNVTLSCEQNLNHDAMYWYRQDPGQGLRLIYYSQIVNDFQKGDIAEGYSVSREKKESFPLTVTSAQKNPTAFYLCASRLGLAGVDTQYFGPGTRLTVL.

This clone was detected only once. J is TRBJ1-2 and V is TRBV10-2; a possible D gene is TRBD1 (5 bases). V was trimmed by 6 bases and J by 2 bases, leaving 16 bases between them. The CDR3 sequence is 15 residues long. Germline V gives CDR1 WSHSY, CDR2 SAAADI. The CDR3 loop reads CASRRQLIRNYGYTF. In DNA form, the CDR3 reads TGCGCCAGCAGGAGACAGCTTATCAGGAACTATGGCTACACCTTC.

This chain joins TRBV19 and TRBJ2-1; D gene ambiguous. The CDR3 has 11 residues. Per germline, CDR1 LNHDA and CDR2 SQIVND (reference sequence). The V and J ends lost 7 bases and 6 bases respectively, with 7 bases between them. The CDR3 DNA reads TGTGCCAGTACTTCAACCAATGAGCAGTTCTTC. Its translation is CASTSTNEQFF.

CDR3 region: CASSEAGEPADTQYF. The CDR3, as DNA: TGTGCCAGCAGTGAGGCGGGAGAGCCCGCAGATACGCAGTATTTT. The V and J genes are TRBV2 and TRBJ2-3; 7 nucleotides align to TRBD2. The length of the CDR3 is 15 residues. J lost 4 bases, V lost 3 bases, and 7 bases had no gene match. Germline-derived CDR1 and CDR2 are SNHLY and FYNNEI.

The chain carries TRBV19 and TRBJ2-1, with D maybe TRBD2 (6 bases). Germline lookup yields CDR1 LNHDA and CDR2 SQIVND (reference sequence). The CDR3 loop spans 16 amino acids. The germline V and J ends were trimmed by 5 bases and 2 bases, with 16 bases remaining between them. This CDR3 is CASSEGSGAAYNEQFF. CDR3 coding DNA: TGTGCCAGTAGTGAGGGGTCGGGAGCAGCCTACAATGAGCAGTTCTTC.

This rearrangement joins TRBV5-5 to TRBJ2-7, with D possibly being TRBD2 (5 bases). V was trimmed by 2 bases and J by 2 bases, leaving 8 bases between them. Germline values: CDR1 SGHKS, CDR2 YYEKEE (reference sequence). There are 13 residues in the CDR3. The CDR3: CASSFRGAYEQYF. DNA of the CDR3: TGTGCCAGCAGCTTTCGGGGAGCCTACGAGCAGTACTTC.

This chain links TRBV6-6 with TRBJ2-1; a possible D gene is TRBD2 (6 bases). Germline lookup yields CDR1 MNHNY and CDR2 SVGAGI (reference sequence). CDR3 size: 13 residues. Trimming removed 0 bases from V and 12 bases from J, with 12 bases in between. As DNA, the CDR3 is TGTGCCAGCAGTTACTCGATTAGGGACTCGCAGTTCTTC. This codes for CASSYSIRDSQFF.

The rearrangement uses TRBV27 and TRBJ2-7; D is ambiguous. V gave up 6 bases and J gave up 5 bases, with 23 bases separating them. Germline CDR1 reads MNHEY; CDR2 reads SMNVEV (reference sequence). This CDR3 has 16 amino acids. The CDR3, as DNA: TGTGCCAGCAGCCTAAGACACGTCCCTCTGAGCCACGAGCAGTACTTC. It is translated as CASSLRHVPLSHEQYF.

The chain combines TRBV4-1 with TRBJ2-1, with TRBD2 identical over 8 bases. V dropped 0 bases and J dropped 2; count of bases not matched to a gene: 9. In germline, CDR1 is MGHRA, CDR2 YSYEKL. The CDR3 loop spans 18 amino acids. The CDR3 DNA reads as TGCGCCAGCAGCCAAGATCAAAGGAGACTAGCGCCCTACAATGAGCAGTTCTTC. Encoded protein: CASSQDQRRLAPYNEQFF.

The rearrangement joins TRBV14 to TRBJ1-2, with D maybe TRBD1 (6 bases). CDR1 SGHDN and CDR2 FVKESK come from the germline V gene. V was trimmed by 2 bases and J by 8 bases, leaving 12 bases between them. This CDR3 is 13 amino acids long. The CDR3 DNA follows: TGTGCCAGCAGCCAAACCGCCAGGGGAGGCTACACCTTC. Translating it yields CASSQTARGGYTF.

For the CDR3, the DNA is TGTGCCAGCAGCCGGAAAGGGACACCGAACACCGGGGAGCTGTTTTTT. Protein sequence: CASSRKGTPNTGELFF. The chain combines TRBV14 with TRBJ2-2; D is possibly TRBD1 (6 bases). Trimming removed 4 bases from V and 0 bases from J, with 12 bases in between. Germline CDR1 SGHDN, CDR2 FVKESK. This CDR3 spans 16 amino acids.

The V and J genes are TRBV14 and TRBJ2-3; D possibly corresponds to TRBD1 (5 bases). The V gene's germline CDR1 is SGHDN and CDR2 FVKESK. The CDR3 is made up of 12 amino acids. The V and J ends lost 4 bases and 8 bases respectively, with 10 bases between them. The chain's CDR3 is CASSPRRGTQYF. CDR3 DNA: TGTGCCAGCAGCCCTCGTAGGGGTACGCAGTATTTT.